This T cell receptor beta chain is drawn from a study of T cell responses to AZD1222 COVID-19 vaccine. Worth noting for this clone: The target antigen is unknown.

Study outcomes and limitations: Dominant at 160-218 and 743-854, vaccine-associated CD4 TCRs also spanned spike. Clonal diversity may have been underestimated in mostly white British donors. Regions left unmutated in variants are reportedly the target of nearly half of spike-specific TCRs.

Trimming shortened V by 1 base and J by 8 bases, and 17 bases separated the two germline ends. Germline CDR1 and CDR2: MGHDK and SYGVNS. The CDR3 runs 16 residues. Profiling relied on immunoSEQ multiplex PCR, and the TCRdb table lists in-frame clones only, not all of them. Of 150,000 or so clones listed, approximately 91% are singletons. This sample comprised peripheral blood, obtained on day 0 of AZD1222 vaccination. The chain combines TRBV25-1 with TRBJ1-4; D not resolved. The clonotype was recovered from an adult in good health. Written as DNA, the CDR3 is TGTGCCAGCAGTGAATTGGGCGGTAATGAGCGAGAAAAACTGTTTTTT. Amino acid sequence: CASSELGGNEREKLFF.